The 22 T cell receptor beta chains below were found in one sample sequenced in a study of glioma-infiltrating T cells. TCR alpha and beta CDR3 regions were amplified from RNA using iRepertoire nested multiplex PCR. TCRdb passed the multiplex PCR reads through MiXCR, listing each CDR3 protein once. The sample gives a few hundred thousand distinct CDR3 sequences, approximately 42% of which show up once; around 13% is in the top ten. The sample was glioma tissue, nonneoplastic brain tissue, or PBMCs (not recorded which). All receptors derive from a human donor with low-grade glioma or glioblastoma, undergoing nonglioma brain surgery, or in good health (not recorded which).

In the case of this clonotype: A much larger clone differs from this one at a single base, so this may be a read error. The rearrangement joins TRBV18 to TRBJ1-1; the D is unclear. Germline loops: CDR1 KGHSH, CDR2 LQKENI. Deletions cut 2 bases from V and 5 bases from J, with 18 bases between. The CDR3 length is 16 residues. The CDR3 spells CASSPMRMELDTEAFF. DNA for the CDR3: TGTGCCAGCTCACCAATGCGGATGGAATTGGATACTGAAGCTTTCTTT.

This clonotype was detected ten times or more. The chain has TRBV7-6 and TRBJ2-7; D gene unclear. Germline loops: CDR1 SGHVS, CDR2 FNYEAQ. V was trimmed by 1 base and J by 2 bases, leaving 6 bases between them. The CDR3 is made up of 13 amino acids. This chain's CDR3 is CASSLDTTYEQYF. The CDR3 DNA reads TGTGCCAGCAGCTTAGACACGACCTACGAGCAGTACTTC.

This clonotype is labeled medium-sized (0.01 to 0.1%). This sequence joins TRBV28 and TRBJ2-5, with no clear D. The germline V and J ends were trimmed by 2 bases and 5 bases, with 6 bases remaining between them. This CDR3 is built from 12 residues. The V gene's germline CDR1 is MDHEN and CDR2 SYDVKM. The CDR3 bases are TGTGCCAGCAGTTTACAGAAGGAGACCCAGTACTTC. Encoded protein: CASSLQKETQYF.

This clonotype has more than one count but fewer than ten. This chain uses TRBV7-2 with TRBJ2-3; 10 positions match TRBD2. Germline CDR1 SGHTA, CDR2 FQGNSA. The CDR3 loop spans 16 amino acids. With 1 base clipped from V and 4 bases from J, the junction kept 5 bases outside the gene matches. The CDR3 loop is CASSLGSGRSPDTQYF. In DNA form, the CDR3 reads TGTGCCAGCAGCTTAGGTAGCGGGAGGAGTCCAGATACGCAGTATTTT.

J is TRBJ2-7 and V is TRBV20-1; tentative D call: TRBD1 (5 bases). Germline CDR1 reads DFQATT; CDR2 reads SNEGSKA (reference sequence). V shed 8 bases and J shed 3 bases, with 14 bases lying between them. The CDR3 runs 12 residues. For the CDR3, the DNA is TGCAGTACTACAGACAGCTACTACGAGCAGTACTTC. As protein: CSTTDSYYEQYF.

Regarding this clonotype: A read error is possible here, since a much larger clone lies one base away. The chain has TRBV6-2 or TRBV6-3 and TRBJ1-1; the D gene is possibly TRBD1 (5 bases). The CDR3 consists of 15 residues. Germline values: CDR1 MNHEY, CDR2 SVGEGT. With 9 bases removed from V and 8 bases from J, the gap between germline ends came to 25 bases. CDR3 DNA: TGTGCCAGTAAACTGACAGTGGCCCGTCCGGCGGAAGCTTTCTTT. This gives the protein CASKLTVARPAEAFF.

The table lists this clonotype with many counts. The genes are TRBV10-2 and TRBJ1-2, with 12 bases identical to TRBD1. From germline, CDR1 is WSHSY and CDR2 SAAADI. With 4 bases clipped from V and 5 bases from J, the junction kept 5 bases outside the gene matches. The CDR3 is 15 residues long. CDR3 sequence: CASSAGTGGAYGYTF. CDR3 nucleotide sequence: TGCGCCAGCAGTGCCGGGACAGGGGGCGCATATGGCTACACCTTC.

Regarding this clonotype: A much larger clone differs by one base, so this may be a read error. The V gene is TRBV6-1, the J gene TRBJ1-3, with D possibly being TRBD1 (5 bases). Germline assignment: CDR1 MNHNS and CDR2 SASEGT. CDR3 length equals 15 residues. The CDR3 coding sequence is TGTGCCAGCAGGGGCTCGGCAGGGACTGGAAAAACCATATATTTT. This sequence encodes CASRGSAGTGKTIYF.

The V and J genes are TRBV7-2 and TRBJ2-7; tentatively, D is TRBD2 (6 bases). V was cut by 5 bases and J by 4 bases, with 15 bases left in between. Germline V lookup: CDR1 SGHTA, CDR2 FQGNSA. This CDR3 has 14 residues. Written as DNA, the CDR3 is TGTGCCAGCAGCCCCAGGAGGGGCGGGTACGAGCAGTACTTC. It specifies CASSPRRGGYEQYF.

The chain has TRBV19 and TRBJ1-5, with 7 bases fitting TRBD1. In germline, CDR1 is LNHDA, CDR2 SQIVND (reference sequence). The CDR3 loop spans 15 amino acids. V lost 3 bases, J lost 3 bases, and 5 bases stayed unmatched. CDR3 residues: CASSMKGAYNQPQHF. The DNA for the CDR3 is TGTGCCAGTAGTATGAAGGGGGCCTACAATCAGCCCCAGCATTTT. Using reference TRBV19 and TRBJ1-5 for the parts outside the CDR3, the full variable domain is DGGITQSPKYLFRKEGQNVTLSCEQNLNHDAMYWYRQDPGQGLRLIYYSQIVNDFQKGDIAEGYSVSREKKESFPLTVTSAQKNPTAFYLCASSMKGAYNQPQHFGDGTRLSIL.

This clonotype occurred a few times. This chain joins TRBV6-1 and TRBJ1-1; TRBD1 aligns across 9 bases. The CDR3 is 15 residues long. Germline CDR1 MNHNS, CDR2 SASEGT. Germline trimming cut 6 bases from V and 2 bases from J; bases unmatched to any gene: 7. The CDR3 bases are TGTGCCAGCAGGGGACAGGGCGAGGGAAACACTGAAGCTTTCTTT. It translates to CASRGQGEGNTEAFF.

For this clonotype: A single base separates this from a much larger clone, so it may be a read error. The V and J genes are TRBV15 and TRBJ1-2, with D tentatively TRBD1 (5 bases). Deletions cut 1 base from V and 8 bases from J, with 20 bases between. Germline-derived CDR1 and CDR2 are LNHNV and YYDKDF (reference sequence). This CDR3 has 16 amino acids. CDR3 amino acids: CATSRVPEDKMEGYTF. The CDR3 DNA is TGTGCCACCAGCAGAGTCCCAGAGGACAAGATGGAAGGCTACACCTTC.

This clonotype was seen only a few times. The gene calls are TRBV10-3 and TRBJ2-7, with unresolved D. The V end lost 7 bases, the J end lost 3 bases, and 7 bases lay between the germline ends. Germline-derived CDR1 and CDR2 are ENHRY and SYGVKD. This CDR3 is 11 amino acids long. The CDR3 DNA reads as TGTGCCATCAACGTGCTCTACGAGCAGTACTTC. Amino acids: CAINVLYEQYF.

A word on this clonotype: Being one base from a much bigger clone, this may be a read error. The chain is built from TRBV28 and TRBJ1-1; TRBD1 is a possible D gene (5 bases). This CDR3 has 13 amino acids. V shed 6 bases and J shed 6 bases, with 14 bases lying between them. Germline V gene data show CDR1 as MDHEN and CDR2 as SYDVKM. The CDR3 DNA is TGTGCCAGCAGGGGGGTTCCGGGCGCTGAAGCTTTCTTT. Amino acids: CASRGVPGAEAFF. The full variable domain, its missing parts supplied by reference TRBV28 and TRBJ1-1, is DVKVTQSSRYLVKRTGEKVFLECVQDMDHENMFWYRQDPGLGLRLIYFSYDVKMKEKGDIPEGYSVSREKKERFSLILESASTNQTSMYLCASRGVPGAEAFFGQGTRLTVV.

This clonotype was seen more than once but under ten times. V and J are TRBV6-2 or TRBV6-3 and TRBJ2-7; 11 bases are a match to TRBD2. Germline V gene sequence: CDR1 MNHEY, CDR2 SVGEGT. The V gene end was trimmed by 6 bases and the J gene end by 3 bases; junction bases not matched to a gene: 10. This CDR3 comprises 16 residues. The CDR3 DNA sequence: TGTGCCAGCAGAAGATTGGGACTAGCGGAGATCTACGAGCAGTACTTC. This gives the protein CASRRLGLAEIYEQYF.

The rearrangement links TRBV10-3 to TRBJ2-7, with TRBD1 matching 7 bases. Germline CDR1 reads ENHRY; CDR2 reads SYGVKD. V shed 6 bases, J shed 2 bases, and the junction held 10 bases outside the gene matches. CDR3 length: 15 amino acids. The DNA for the CDR3 is TGTGCCATCAGGACAAGCCGGGACAGACCCTACGAGCAGTACTTC. Translation gives CAIRTSRDRPYEQYF.

V gene TRBV20-1 combines with J gene TRBJ1-1, with no clear D. The V and J ends lost 0 bases and 9 bases respectively, with 8 bases between them. This CDR3 contains 11 residues. Germline CDR1 DFQATT, CDR2 SNEGSKA (reference sequence). CDR3 sequence reads: CSAREEPKAFF. The CDR3 bases are TGCAGTGCTAGAGAAGAGCCTAAAGCTTTCTTT.

In this sample, this clonotype turned up many times. The rearrangement links TRBV4-3 to TRBJ2-7; possibly TRBD1 for D (5 bases). The CDR3 has 14 residues. Trimming stripped 0 bases from V and 0 bases from J, with 6 bases between. Germline loops: CDR1 LGHNA, CDR2 YSLEER. The CDR3 sequence is CASSQEQASYEQYF. For the CDR3, the DNA is TGCGCCAGCAGCCAAGAACAGGCCTCCTACGAGCAGTACTTC.

The chain recombines TRBV10-3 with TRBJ1-2; D unclear. The CDR3 sequence is 14 residues long. The germline gives CDR1 ENHRY, CDR2 SYGVKD. Trimming removed 3 bases from V and 2 bases from J, with 10 bases in between. DNA for the CDR3: TGTGCCATCAGTGAAAACTTGGGGAACTATGGCTACACCTTC. Amino acids: CAISENLGNYGYTF.

The rearrangement links TRBV27 to TRBJ2-2, with D possibly matching TRBD1 (5 bases). CDR1 and CDR2 (germline): MNHEY, SMNVEV (reference sequence). V shed 6 bases and J shed 13 bases, with 21 bases lying between them. This CDR3 is built from 14 residues. CDR3 amino acids: CASRTSVGPTRLFF. CDR3 in DNA: TGTGCCAGCAGGACTTCCGTGGGGCCAACGAGGCTGTTTTTT.

This clonotype was counted between two and nine times. The rearrangement links TRBV7-2 to TRBJ1-2; D not resolved. CDR3 length equals 14 residues. Germline loops: CDR1 SGHTA, CDR2 FQGNSA. V lost 5 bases and J lost 3, with 13 bases in between. CDR3 in amino acids: CASSPEPTHYGYTF. CDR3 sequence (DNA): TGTGCCAGCAGCCCCGAACCCACCCACTATGGCTACACCTTC.

The chain uses TRBV28 and TRBJ2-7; D ambiguous. The V gene lost 2 bases and the J gene lost 5 bases, with 13 bases spanning the gap. Germline V CDR1 and CDR2: MDHEN, SYDVKM. The CDR3 loop spans 14 amino acids. CDR3 DNA sequence: TGTGCCAGCAGTTTAAGGAATTCATTCGACGAGCAGTACTTC. Protein sequence: CASSLRNSFDEQYF.